The entry below gives a single TCR beta chain sequence along with its context. Its target is unknown. This sample was taken from a study of OX40 agonist ivuxolimab in advanced cancers. On the study more broadly: Prior anti-PD-1, anti-PD-L1 or anti-CTLA-4 therapy did not bar entry, and roughly 40% had some. The study's findings and limits: At 0.1 to 3.0 mg/kg and by week 6, CD4+ and CD8+ T cells in the blood had expanded clonally.

Sequenced by immunoSEQ multiplex PCR; TCRdb stores in-frame clones only, minus some. This sample has 60,000 to 75,000 clones, with around 93% found just once. This CDR3 has 12 amino acids. Trimming shortened V by 0 bases and J by 6 bases, and 6 bases separated the two germline ends. Per the germline V gene, CDR1 is GTSNPN and CDR2 is SVGIG (reference sequence). This chain uses TRBV30 with TRBJ2-1; D is uncertain. This specimen was CD4+ or CD8+ T cells sorted from blood, taken in a trial of the OX40 agonist ivuxolimab. The clonotype was recovered from an adult with an advanced solid tumor such as melanoma, head and neck, liver or kidney cancer. The CDR3 DNA is TGTGCCTGGAGTGTAGTGGGCAATGAGCAGTTCTTC. Translated: CAWSVVGNEQFF.